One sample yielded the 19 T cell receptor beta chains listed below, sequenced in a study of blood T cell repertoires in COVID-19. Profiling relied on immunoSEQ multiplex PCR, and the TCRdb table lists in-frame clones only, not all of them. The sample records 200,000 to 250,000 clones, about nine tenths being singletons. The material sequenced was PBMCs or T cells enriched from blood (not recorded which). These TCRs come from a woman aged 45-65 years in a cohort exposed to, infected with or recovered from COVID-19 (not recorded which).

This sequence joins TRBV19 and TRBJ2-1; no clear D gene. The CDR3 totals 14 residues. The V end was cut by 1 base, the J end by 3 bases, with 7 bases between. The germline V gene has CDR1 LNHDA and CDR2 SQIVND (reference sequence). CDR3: CASSIGNSYNEQFF. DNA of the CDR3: TGTGCCAGTAGTATAGGGAACAGCTACAATGAGCAGTTCTTC.

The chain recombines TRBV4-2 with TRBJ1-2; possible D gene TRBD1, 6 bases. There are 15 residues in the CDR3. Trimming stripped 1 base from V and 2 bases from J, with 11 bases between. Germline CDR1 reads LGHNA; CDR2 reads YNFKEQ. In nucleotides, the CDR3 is TGTGCCAGCAGCCAAGGGACAGTAGAAAACTATGGCTACACCTTC. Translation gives CASSQGTVENYGYTF.

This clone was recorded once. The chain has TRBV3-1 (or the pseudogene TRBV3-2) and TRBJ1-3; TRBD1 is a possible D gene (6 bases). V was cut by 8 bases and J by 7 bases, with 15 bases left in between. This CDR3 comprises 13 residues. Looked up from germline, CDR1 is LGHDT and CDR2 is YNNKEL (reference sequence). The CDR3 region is CASLEQGRNTIYF. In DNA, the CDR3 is TGTGCCAGCCTGGAGCAGGGGCGGAACACCATATATTTT.

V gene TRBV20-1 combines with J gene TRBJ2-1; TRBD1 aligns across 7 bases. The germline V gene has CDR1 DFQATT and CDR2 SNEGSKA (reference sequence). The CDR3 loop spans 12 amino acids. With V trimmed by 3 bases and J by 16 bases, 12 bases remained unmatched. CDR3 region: CSASFQRDSSFF. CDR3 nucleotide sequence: TGCAGTGCTAGTTTTCAACGGGACAGTTCCTTCTTC.

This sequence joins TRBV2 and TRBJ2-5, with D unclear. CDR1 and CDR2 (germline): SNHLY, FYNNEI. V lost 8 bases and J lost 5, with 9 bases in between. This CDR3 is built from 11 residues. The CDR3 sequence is CASGQRETQYF. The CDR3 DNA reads TGTGCCAGCGGCCAGAGGGAGACCCAGTACTTC.

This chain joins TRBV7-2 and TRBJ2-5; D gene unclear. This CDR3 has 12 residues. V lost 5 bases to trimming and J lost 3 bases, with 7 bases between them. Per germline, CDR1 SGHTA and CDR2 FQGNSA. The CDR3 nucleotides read TGTGCCAGCAGCCCGCAGAAAGAGACCCAGTACTTC. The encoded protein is CASSPQKETQYF. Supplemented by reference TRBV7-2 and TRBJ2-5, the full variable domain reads GAGVSQSPSNKVTEKGKDVELRCDPISGHTALYWYRQSLGQGLEFLIYFQGNSAPDKSGLPSDRFSAERTGGSVSTLTIQRTQQEDSAVYLCASSPQKETQYFGPGTRLLVL.

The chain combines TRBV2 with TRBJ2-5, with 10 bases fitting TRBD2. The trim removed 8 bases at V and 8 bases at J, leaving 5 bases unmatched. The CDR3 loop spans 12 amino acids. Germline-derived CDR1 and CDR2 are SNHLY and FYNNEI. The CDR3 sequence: CASGLAEGTQYF. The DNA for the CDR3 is TGTGCCAGCGGACTAGCGGAGGGAACCCAGTACTTC. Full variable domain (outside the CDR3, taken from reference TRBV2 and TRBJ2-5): EPEVTQTPSHQVTQMGQEVILRCVPISNHLYFYWYRQILGQKVEFLVSFYNNEISEKSEIFDDQFSVERPDGSNFTLKIRSTKLEDSAMYFCASGLAEGTQYFGPGTRLLVL.

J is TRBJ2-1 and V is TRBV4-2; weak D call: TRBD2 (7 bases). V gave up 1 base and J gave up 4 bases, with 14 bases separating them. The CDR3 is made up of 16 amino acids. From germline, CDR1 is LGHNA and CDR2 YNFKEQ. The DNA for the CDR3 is TGTGCCAGCAGCCAAGGTGGGGGGGCCTGGTACAATGAGCAGTTCTTC. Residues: CASSQGGGAWYNEQFF.

The CDR3 spells CASRRGQGGTEAFF. The CDR3, as DNA: TGTGCCAGCAGAAGAGGACAGGGAGGTACTGAAGCTTTCTTT. V and J are TRBV25-1 and TRBJ1-1; 8 nucleotides line up with TRBD1. There are 14 residues in the CDR3. Trimming at V came to 6 bases and at J to 5 bases, leaving 8 bases not matched to a gene. Germline lookup yields CDR1 MGHDK and CDR2 SYGVNS.

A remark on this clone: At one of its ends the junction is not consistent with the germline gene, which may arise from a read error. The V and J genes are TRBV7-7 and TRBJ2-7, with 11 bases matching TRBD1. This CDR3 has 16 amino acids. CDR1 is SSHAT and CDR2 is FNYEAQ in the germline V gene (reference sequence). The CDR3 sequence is CASSLAPGQGAHEQYF. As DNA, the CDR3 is TGTGCTAGCAGCTTAGCGCCAGGACAGGGGGCCCACGAGCAGTACTTC.

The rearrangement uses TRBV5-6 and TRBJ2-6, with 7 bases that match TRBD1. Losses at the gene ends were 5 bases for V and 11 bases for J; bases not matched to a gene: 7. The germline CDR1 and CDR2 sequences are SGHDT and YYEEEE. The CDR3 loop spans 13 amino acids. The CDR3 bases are TGTGCCAGCAGTTTTCGACAGGGCTACGTCCTGACTTTC. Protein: CASSFRQGYVLTF.

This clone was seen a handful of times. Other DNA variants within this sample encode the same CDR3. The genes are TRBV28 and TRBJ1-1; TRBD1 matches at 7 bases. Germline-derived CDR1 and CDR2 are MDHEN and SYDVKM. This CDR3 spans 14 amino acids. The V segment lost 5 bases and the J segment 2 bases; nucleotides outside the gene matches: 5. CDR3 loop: CASSPGTANTEAFF. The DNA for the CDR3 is TGTGCCAGCAGTCCCGGGACAGCCAACACTGAAGCTTTCTTT.

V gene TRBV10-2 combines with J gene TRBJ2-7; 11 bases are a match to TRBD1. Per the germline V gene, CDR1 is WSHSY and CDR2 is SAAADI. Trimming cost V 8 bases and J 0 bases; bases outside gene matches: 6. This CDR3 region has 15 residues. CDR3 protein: CASGSGTGGSYEQYF. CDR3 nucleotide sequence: TGCGCCAGCGGATCCGGGACAGGGGGCTCCTACGAGCAGTACTTC.

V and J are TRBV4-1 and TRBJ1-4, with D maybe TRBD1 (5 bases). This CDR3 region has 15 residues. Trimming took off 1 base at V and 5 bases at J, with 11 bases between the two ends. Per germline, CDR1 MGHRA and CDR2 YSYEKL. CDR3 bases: TGCGCCAGCAGCCAAGGCCAACAGGAAAATGAAAAACTGTTTTTT. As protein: CASSQGQQENEKLFF.

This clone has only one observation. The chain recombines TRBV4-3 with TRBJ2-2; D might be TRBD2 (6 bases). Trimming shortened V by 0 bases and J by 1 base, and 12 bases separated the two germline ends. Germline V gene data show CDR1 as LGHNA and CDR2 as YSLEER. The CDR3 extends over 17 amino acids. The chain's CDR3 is CASSQDFLGGNTGELFF. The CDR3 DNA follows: TGCGCCAGCAGCCAAGATTTTTTGGGAGGGAACACCGGGGAGCTGTTTTTT.

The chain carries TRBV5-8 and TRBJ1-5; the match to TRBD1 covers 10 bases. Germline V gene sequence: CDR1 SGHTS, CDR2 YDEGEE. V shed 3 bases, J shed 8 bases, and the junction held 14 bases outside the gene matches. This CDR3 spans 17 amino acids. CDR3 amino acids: CASSYHPTGGKGKPQHF. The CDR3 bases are TGTGCCAGCAGCTACCACCCGACAGGGGGCAAAGGAAAGCCCCAGCATTTT.

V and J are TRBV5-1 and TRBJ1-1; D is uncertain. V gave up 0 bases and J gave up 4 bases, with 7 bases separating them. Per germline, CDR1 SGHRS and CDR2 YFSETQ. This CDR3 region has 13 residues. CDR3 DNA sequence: TGCGCCAGCAGCTTGGATATAGTCACTGAAGCTTTCTTT. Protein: CASSLDIVTEAFF.

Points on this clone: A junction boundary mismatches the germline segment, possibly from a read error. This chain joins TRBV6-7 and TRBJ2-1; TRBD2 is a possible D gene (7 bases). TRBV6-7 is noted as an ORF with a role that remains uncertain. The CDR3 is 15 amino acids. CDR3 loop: CASSLGGPRYSEQFF. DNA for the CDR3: TGTGCCAGCAGCCTCGGGGGGCCCCGGTACAGTGAGCAGTTCTTC.

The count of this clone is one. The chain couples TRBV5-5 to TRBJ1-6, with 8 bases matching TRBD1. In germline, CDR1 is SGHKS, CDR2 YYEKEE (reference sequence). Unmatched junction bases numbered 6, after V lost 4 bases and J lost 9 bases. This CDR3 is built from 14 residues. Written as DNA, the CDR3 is TGTGCCAGCAGCCGACAGGGGATGAGTTCACCCCTCCACTTT. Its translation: CASSRQGMSSPLHF.